Detailed here is one T cell receptor beta chain. The V end lost 6 bases, the J end lost 7 bases, and 13 bases lay between the germline ends. CDR3 length equals 14 residues. Per germline, CDR1 MNHEY and CDR2 SMNVEV (reference sequence). This specimen comes from a study of control samples from healthy donors and cancer patients. Using immunoSEQ multiplex PCR, the repertoire was profiled, and TCRdb retains in-frame clones only, with some absent. In the table there are 110,000 or so clones, around 89% of which are singletons. The chain carries TRBV27 and TRBJ1-6; D not resolved. Material: blood. This TCR was sampled from a woman between 45 and 60 years old in good health. CDR3 bases: TGTGCCAGCAGAGTGGATCTGGGGAATTCACCCCTCCACTTT. Protein sequence: CASRVDLGNSPLHF.